The 22 T cell receptor beta chains listed next were all sequenced from one sample in a study of OX40 agonist ivuxolimab in advanced cancers. Generated by immunoSEQ multiplex PCR, the TCRdb table keeps only in-frame clones and is missing some. Of tens of thousands of clones listed, approximately 89% are singletons. Material: CD4+ or CD8+ T cells sorted from blood, obtained in a trial of the OX40 agonist ivuxolimab. All receptors derive from an adult with an advanced solid tumor such as melanoma, head and neck, liver or kidney cancer.

The chain employs TRBV7-2 and TRBJ1-1; D is unresolved. The CDR3 is 12 amino acids. The V gene's germline CDR1 is SGHTA and CDR2 FQGNSA. V gave up 3 bases and J gave up 3 bases, with 5 bases separating them. CDR3 sequence reads: CASSFGDTEAFF. The CDR3 bases are TGTGCCAGCAGCTTTGGAGACACTGAAGCTTTCTTT.

CDR3 DNA sequence: TGTGCCAGCAGTCGATTACTCGGCGCCTACGAGCAGTACTTC. Amino acids: CASSRLLGAYEQYF. The chain combines TRBV6-5 with TRBJ2-7; no clear D gene. Germline CDR1 reads MNHEY; CDR2 reads SVGAGI. Trimming pared 5 bases from V and 2 bases from J, leaving 13 bases between. The CDR3 contains 14 residues.

The chain links TRBV19 to TRBJ1-2; D uncertain. Per germline, CDR1 LNHDA and CDR2 SQIVND (reference sequence). The CDR3 consists of 13 residues. Trimming pared 2 bases from V and 4 bases from J, leaving 8 bases between. The CDR3 protein is CASSIQEGYGYTF. The CDR3 nucleotides are TGTGCCAGTAGTATACAGGAAGGCTATGGCTACACCTTC.

This chain links TRBV11-3 with TRBJ1-2; D not resolved. Trimming shortened V by 4 bases and J by 0 bases, and 6 bases separated the two germline ends. This CDR3 is built from 13 residues. CDR1 is SGHNT and CDR2 is YENEEA in the germline V gene. CDR3 sequence (DNA): TGTGCCAGCAGCTCCAGCCCTAACTATGGCTACACCTTC. It yields the protein CASSSSPNYGYTF.

Only one count was recorded for this clone. This rearrangement joins TRBV19 to TRBJ2-1, with 8 bases that match TRBD1. The J segment lost 2 bases and the V segment lost 4 bases, leaving 7 bases of the junction unmatched. The CDR3 is 16 amino acids. CDR1 and CDR2 from the germline V gene are LNHDA and SQIVND (reference sequence). CDR3 in amino acids: CASSTGGRVTYNEQFF. The CDR3 coding sequence is TGTGCCAGTAGTACAGGGGGCAGAGTGACCTACAATGAGCAGTTCTTC.

The V gene is TRBV19, the J gene TRBJ2-3; D unclear. The V end was cut by 5 bases, the J end by 0 bases, with 9 bases between. CDR3 length: 14 residues. Germline V gene lookup returns CDR1 LNHDA and CDR2 SQIVND (reference sequence). CDR3 nucleotides: TGTGCCAGTAGTTATACATCTAGCACAGATACGCAGTATTTT. Translation gives CASSYTSSTDTQYF. Combining the CDR3 with reference TRBV19 and TRBJ2-3 gives the whole variable domain DGGITQSPKYLFRKEGQNVTLSCEQNLNHDAMYWYRQDPGQGLRLIYYSQIVNDFQKGDIAEGYSVSREKKESFPLTVTSAQKNPTAFYLCASSYTSSTDTQYFGPGTRLTVL.

V and J are TRBV4-1 and TRBJ1-6; D unclear. The V gene lost 0 bases and the J gene lost 7 bases, with 13 bases spanning the gap. From germline, CDR1 is MGHRA and CDR2 YSYEKL. This CDR3 has 16 amino acids. The CDR3 sequence is CASSQEGISRNSPLHF. The CDR3 coding sequence is TGCGCCAGCAGCCAAGAAGGAATATCACGGAATTCACCCCTCCACTTT.

The J gene is TRBJ2-3, the V gene TRBV4-3, with no clear D. V was shortened by 0 bases and J by 2 bases, with 9 bases between the two germline ends. The CDR3 covers 15 residues. CDR1 is LGHNA and CDR2 is YSLEER in the germline V gene. CDR3 amino acids: CASSQENDPTDTQYF. The CDR3 DNA sequence: TGCGCCAGCAGCCAAGAGAACGACCCCACAGATACGCAGTATTTT.

The chain recombines TRBV11-3 with TRBJ1-1, with unresolved D. V was shortened by 1 base and J by 3 bases, with 12 bases between the two germline ends. CDR1 is SGHNT, CDR2 YENEEA, per germline. CDR3 length equals 15 residues. CDR3 protein: CASSLAGHIDTEAFF. The CDR3 nucleotides read TGTGCCAGCAGCTTAGCTGGCCACATCGACACTGAAGCTTTCTTT.

The rearrangement uses TRBV9 and TRBJ2-3, with 7 bases fitting TRBD2. This CDR3 is built from 16 residues. Trimming took 2 bases from V and 1 from J; bases not matched to a gene: 7. CDR1 and CDR2 from the germline V gene are SGDLS and YYNGEE. The CDR3 here is CASSVIPSGGTDTQYF. In nucleotides, the CDR3 is TGTGCCAGCAGCGTTATTCCTAGCGGAGGCACAGATACGCAGTATTTT.

The chain links TRBV2 to TRBJ2-5, with D uncertain. This CDR3 comprises 12 residues. Germline V gives CDR1 SNHLY, CDR2 FYNNEI. The V gene lost 6 bases and the J gene lost 5 bases, with 10 bases spanning the gap. Here the CDR3 DNA reads TGTGCCAGCAGAGGAGAATCGGAGACCCAGTACTTC. The encoded protein is CASRGESETQYF.

This chain connects TRBV5-6 to TRBJ2-3, with 13 bases fitting TRBD2. V lost 4 bases to trimming and J lost 3 bases; unmatched junction nucleotides: 5. Per the germline V gene, CDR1 is SGHDT and CDR2 is YYEEEE. This CDR3 is 16 amino acids long. The DNA of the CDR3 is TGTGCCAGCAGCGCCACACTAGCGGGAGGGACAGATACGCAGTATTTT. As protein: CASSATLAGGTDTQYF.

This chain joins TRBV19 and TRBJ2-5; D is perhaps TRBD1 or TRBD2 (5 bases each). The CDR3 contains 19 residues. Germline CDR1 reads LNHDA; CDR2 reads SQIVND (reference sequence). Trimming removed 3 bases at V and 3 bases at J, with 26 bases between. The CDR3 DNA reads TGTGCCAGTAGTATTTGGGTCTCAGCTACAGGAGGTGGGAAAGAGACCCAGTACTTC. Translation gives CASSIWVSATGGGKETQYF. Full variable domain (rest looked up from reference TRBV19 and TRBJ2-5): DGGITQSPKYLFRKEGQNVTLSCEQNLNHDAMYWYRQDPGQGLRLIYYSQIVNDFQKGDIAEGYSVSREKKESFPLTVTSAQKNPTAFYLCASSIWVSATGGGKETQYFGPGTRLLVL.

This clone occurred a few times. V usage is TRBV6-7 and J usage is TRBJ2-5; D ambiguous. TRBV6-7 is known as an ORF, though its function is uncertain. CDR3 length equals 11 residues. Trimming removed 7 bases at V and 7 bases at J, with 10 bases between. CDR3 nucleotides: TGTGCCAGCACCCTGATCGGGACCCAGTACTTC. Protein: CASTLIGTQYF.

The table lists this clone with a count of one. This chain links TRBV4-3 with TRBJ2-7; the D gene is possibly TRBD1 (6 bases). Trimming left V 2 bases short and J 4 bases short, with 9 bases between. From germline, CDR1 is LGHNA and CDR2 YSLEER. CDR3 length: 13 residues. In nucleotides, the CDR3 is TGCGCCAGCAGCCAATACAGGGAGTACGAGCAGTACTTC. It is translated as CASSQYREYEQYF.

The chain couples TRBV25-1 to TRBJ1-6, with D uncertain. There are 13 residues in the CDR3. Germline CDR1 and CDR2: MGHDK and SYGVNS. V was trimmed by 1 base and J by 14 bases, leaving 12 bases between them. The CDR3 bases are TGTGCCAGCAGTGAATTTAACAGTCTTGCCCTCCACTTT. Translating it yields CASSEFNSLALHF.

The rearrangement uses TRBV11-3 and TRBJ2-1; 9 nucleotides match TRBD2. V was pared by 3 bases and J by 7 bases, with 7 bases of the junction left unmatched. Germline V lookup: CDR1 SGHNT, CDR2 YENEEA. The CDR3 extends over 15 amino acids. CDR3 region: CASSFGLAQANEQFF. The CDR3 coding sequence is TGTGCCAGCAGCTTCGGACTAGCGCAAGCAAATGAGCAGTTCTTC.

This chain uses TRBV4-1 with TRBJ1-2; D is unresolved. Trimming took 3 bases from V and 3 from J, leaving 17 bases between them. From germline, CDR1 is MGHRA and CDR2 YSYEKL. The CDR3 loop spans 16 amino acids. CDR3 in amino acids: CASSQIGGGRDYGYTF. The CDR3 DNA is TGCGCCAGCAGCCAGATCGGAGGCGGGAGGGACTATGGCTACACCTTC.

The chain has TRBV5-1 and TRBJ1-3, with 8 positions matching TRBD1. The CDR3 has 15 amino acids. CDR1 and CDR2 (germline): SGHRS, YFSETQ. After removal of 1 base from V and 0 bases from J, the junction contained 0 bases not matched to a gene. The CDR3: CASSLTGGSGNTIYF. CDR3 nucleotide sequence: TGCGCCAGCAGCTTGACAGGGGGCTCTGGAAACACCATATATTTT.

This clone was seen only once. The chain employs TRBV7-2 and TRBJ2-7; 10 bases line up with TRBD1. The CDR3 sequence is 16 residues long. V dropped 4 bases and J dropped 3; count of bases not matched to a gene: 9. CDR1 SGHTA and CDR2 FQGNSA come from the germline V gene. The CDR3 loop is CASSSPAGTGVYEQYF. The CDR3, as DNA: TGTGCCAGCAGCTCTCCAGCCGGGACAGGGGTCTACGAGCAGTACTTC.

The rearrangement joins TRBV5-8 to TRBJ1-1; TRBD1 aligns across 7 bases. Germline CDR1 and CDR2: SGHTS and YDEGEE. The CDR3 consists of 13 residues. V dropped 4 bases and J dropped 10; count of bases not matched to a gene: 10. CDR3 bases: TGTGCCAGCAGCCCTGGTAGGGGGCAAGGAGCTTTCTTT. This encodes CASSPGRGQGAFF.

The CDR3 reads CASSPVAAPTEAFF. CDR3 DNA: TGTGCCAGCAGCCCCGTAGCGGCCCCAACTGAAGCTTTCTTT. The chain joins TRBV2 to TRBJ1-1; no firm D call. Germline lookup yields CDR1 SNHLY and CDR2 FYNNEI. V was clipped by 6 bases and J by 5 bases, with 16 bases between them. This CDR3 contains 14 residues.